These 3 T cell receptor beta chains share one sample of origin, sequenced in a study of T cell clonotyping in hematopoietic cell transplantation. This sample's time point: recipient sample about 28 days before transplant, after cytoreduction. Profiled with immunoSEQ multiplex PCR; TCRdb holds only in-frame clones, not every one. The table records more than 40,000 clones, roughly 85% of them present only once. The sequencing used peripheral blood mononuclear cells, collected before stem cell transplant. These receptors were collected from a man aged 60 to 69 with acute myeloid leukemia. Some clones in this sample may be carry-over from other donors' samples.

The chain joins TRBV7-9 to TRBJ1-2; maybe TRBD1 (5 bases). Trimming removed 4 bases from V and 6 bases from J, with 12 bases in between. Germline loops: CDR1 SEHNR, CDR2 FQNEAQ (reference sequence). The CDR3 runs 13 residues. CDR3 sequence (DNA): TGTGCCAGCAGCTCACTAGGAGGGGATGGCTACACCTTC. This gives the protein CASSSLGGDGYTF.

DNA of the CDR3: TGTGCCAGCAGTTTCGTGACTAGCGGGGGGGCCGGGGGTGAGACCCAGTACTTC. Translation gives CASSFVTSGGAGGETQYF. The chain recombines TRBV11-3 with TRBJ2-5, with 14 bases that match TRBD2. The CDR3 length is 18 residues. Germline lookup yields CDR1 SGHNT and CDR2 YENEEA. With 6 bases clipped from V and 5 bases from J, the junction kept 14 bases outside the gene matches.

J is TRBJ2-7 and V is TRBV6-1, with 9 bases fitting TRBD2. The germline CDR1 and CDR2 sequences are MNHNS and SASEGT. The CDR3 extends over 19 amino acids. The V and J ends lost 3 bases and 6 bases, in that order; junction bases with no gene match: 21. The CDR3 spells CASSERGLGGSGGPSEQYF. CDR3 nucleotide sequence: TGTGCCAGCAGTGAGAGGGGTCTCGGAGGAAGCGGGGGGCCTTCCGAGCAGTACTTC.